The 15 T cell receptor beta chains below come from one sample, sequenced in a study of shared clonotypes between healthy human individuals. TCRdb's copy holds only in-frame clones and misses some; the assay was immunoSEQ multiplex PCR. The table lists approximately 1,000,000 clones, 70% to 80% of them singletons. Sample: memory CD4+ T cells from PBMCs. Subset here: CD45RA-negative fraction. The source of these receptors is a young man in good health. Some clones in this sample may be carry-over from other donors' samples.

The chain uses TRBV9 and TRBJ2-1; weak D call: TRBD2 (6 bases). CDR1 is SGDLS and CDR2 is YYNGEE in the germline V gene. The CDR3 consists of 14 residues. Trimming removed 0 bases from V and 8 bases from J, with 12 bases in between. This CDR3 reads CASSVVGSGDEQFF. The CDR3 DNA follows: TGTGCCAGCAGCGTAGTGGGTAGCGGAGATGAGCAGTTCTTC.

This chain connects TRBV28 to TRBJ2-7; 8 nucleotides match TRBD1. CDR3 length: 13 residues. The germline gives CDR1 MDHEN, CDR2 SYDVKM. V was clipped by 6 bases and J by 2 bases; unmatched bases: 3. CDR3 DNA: TGTGCCAGCAGGCGACAGGGGACCTACGAGCAGTACTTC. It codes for CASRRQGTYEQYF. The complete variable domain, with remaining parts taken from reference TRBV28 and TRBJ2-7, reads DVKVTQSSRYLVKRTGEKVFLECVQDMDHENMFWYRQDPGLGLRLIYFSYDVKMKEKGDIPEGYSVSREKKERFSLILESASTNQTSMYLCASRRQGTYEQYFGPGTRLTVT.

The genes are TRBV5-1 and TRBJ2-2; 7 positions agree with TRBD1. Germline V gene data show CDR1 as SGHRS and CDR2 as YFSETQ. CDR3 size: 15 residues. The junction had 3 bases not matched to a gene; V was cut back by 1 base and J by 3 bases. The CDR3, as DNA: TGCGCCAGCAGCTTGACAGGGGATTACACCGGGGAGCTGTTTTTT. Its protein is CASSLTGDYTGELFF.

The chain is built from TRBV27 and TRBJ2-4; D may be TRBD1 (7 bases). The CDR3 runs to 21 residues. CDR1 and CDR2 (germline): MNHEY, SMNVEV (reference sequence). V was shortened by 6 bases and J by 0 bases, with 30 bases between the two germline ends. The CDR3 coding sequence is TGTGCCAGCAGCTTTTGGCCCCCGGGGGACAGCCCGACGGTAGCCAAAAACATTCAGTACTTC. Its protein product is CASSFWPPGDSPTVAKNIQYF.

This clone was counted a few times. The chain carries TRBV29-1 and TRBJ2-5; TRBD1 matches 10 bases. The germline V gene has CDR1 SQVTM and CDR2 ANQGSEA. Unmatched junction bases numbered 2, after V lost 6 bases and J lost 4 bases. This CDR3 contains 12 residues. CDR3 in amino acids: CSVWTGGETQYF. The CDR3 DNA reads TGCAGCGTCTGGACAGGGGGAGAGACCCAGTACTTC.

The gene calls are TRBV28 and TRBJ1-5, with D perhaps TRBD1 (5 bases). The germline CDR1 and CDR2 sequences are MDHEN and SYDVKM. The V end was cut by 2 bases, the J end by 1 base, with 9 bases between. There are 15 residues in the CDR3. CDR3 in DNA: TGTGCCAGCAGTTTAGGGGGAGTCAGCAATCAGCCCCAGCATTTT. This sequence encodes CASSLGGVSNQPQHF.

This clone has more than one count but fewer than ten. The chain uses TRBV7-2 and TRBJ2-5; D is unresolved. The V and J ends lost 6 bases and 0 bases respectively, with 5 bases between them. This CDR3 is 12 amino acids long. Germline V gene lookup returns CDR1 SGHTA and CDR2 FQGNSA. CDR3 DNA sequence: TGTGCCAGCAGGGGCGACCAAGAGACCCAGTACTTC. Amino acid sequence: CASRGDQETQYF. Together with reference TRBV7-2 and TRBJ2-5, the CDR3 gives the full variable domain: GAGVSQSPSNKVTEKGKDVELRCDPISGHTALYWYRQSLGQGLEFLIYFQGNSAPDKSGLPSDRFSAERTGGSVSTLTIQRTQQEDSAVYLCASRGDQETQYFGPGTRLLVL.

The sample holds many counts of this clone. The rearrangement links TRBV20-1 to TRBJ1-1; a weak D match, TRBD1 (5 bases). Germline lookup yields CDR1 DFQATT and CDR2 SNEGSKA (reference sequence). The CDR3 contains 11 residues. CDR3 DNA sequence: TGCAGGGCAGGGAGTAACACTGAAGCTTTCTTT. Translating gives CRAGSNTEAFF.

The CDR3 sequence is CASSKAVSYEQYF. CDR3 nucleotide sequence: TGTGCCAGTAGTAAGGCAGTCTCCTACGAGCAGTACTTC. The rearrangement links TRBV19 to TRBJ2-7; unclear D gene. Trimming shortened V by 4 bases and J by 0 bases, and 7 bases separated the two germline ends. The CDR3 is 13 amino acids. Germline V CDR1 and CDR2: LNHDA, SQIVND (reference sequence).

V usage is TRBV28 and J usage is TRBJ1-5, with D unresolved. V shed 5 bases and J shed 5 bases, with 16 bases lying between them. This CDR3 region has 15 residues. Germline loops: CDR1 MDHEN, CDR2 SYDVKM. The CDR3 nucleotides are TGTGCCAGCAGTCCGGCCGACTCACACTATCAGCCCCAGCATTTT. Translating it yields CASSPADSHYQPQHF. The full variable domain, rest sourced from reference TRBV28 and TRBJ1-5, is DVKVTQSSRYLVKRTGEKVFLECVQDMDHENMFWYRQDPGLGLRLIYFSYDVKMKEKGDIPEGYSVSREKKERFSLILESASTNQTSMYLCASSPADSHYQPQHFGDGTRLSIL.

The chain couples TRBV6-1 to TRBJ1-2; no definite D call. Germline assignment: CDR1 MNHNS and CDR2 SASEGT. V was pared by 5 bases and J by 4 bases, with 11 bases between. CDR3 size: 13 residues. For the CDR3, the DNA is TGTGCCAGCAGTTTAGGGATCCCCTATGGCTACACCTTC. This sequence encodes CASSLGIPYGYTF.

DNA of the CDR3: TGTGCCAGCAAGACCAGATTGGGGTATGGCTACGAGCAGTACTTC. Protein product: CASKTRLGYGYEQYF. The chain employs TRBV6-5 and TRBJ2-7; D is ambiguous. The V gene's germline CDR1 is MNHEY and CDR2 SVGAGI. The CDR3 runs 15 residues. V shed 7 bases and J shed 3 bases, with 19 bases lying between them.

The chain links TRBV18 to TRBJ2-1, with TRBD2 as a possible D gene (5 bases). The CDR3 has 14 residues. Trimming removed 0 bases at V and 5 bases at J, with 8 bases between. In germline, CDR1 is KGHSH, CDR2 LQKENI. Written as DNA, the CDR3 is TGTGCCAGCTCACCACCGAACGGGGACAATGAGCAGTTCTTC. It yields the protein CASSPPNGDNEQFF. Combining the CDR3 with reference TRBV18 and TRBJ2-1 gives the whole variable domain NAGVMQNPRHLVRRRGQEARLRCSPMKGHSHVYWYRQLPEEGLKFMVYLQKENIIDESGMPKERFSAEFPKEGPSILRIQQVVRGDSAAYFCASSPPNGDNEQFFGPGTRLTVL.

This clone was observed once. CDR3 nucleotide sequence: TGTGCCACCAGCAGAGATGGGGTCCTGGCAGATACGCAGTATTTT. Translating it yields CATSRDGVLADTQYF. The V call is TRBV15, the J call TRBJ2-3; D not certain. In germline, CDR1 is LNHNV, CDR2 YYDKDF (reference sequence). The CDR3 has 15 amino acids. Trimming took 0 bases from V and 4 from J, leaving 11 bases between them.

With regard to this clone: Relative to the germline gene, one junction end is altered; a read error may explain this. Written as DNA, the CDR3 is TGTGCCAGCAGCTCTTACTCCGGGGGGCCCACAATCTTT. Translated, it gives CASSSYSGGPTIF. The chain combines TRBV9 with TRBJ1-3, with D perhaps TRBD1 (6 bases). CDR1 is SGDLS and CDR2 is YYNGEE in the germline V gene. The CDR3 has 13 residues.